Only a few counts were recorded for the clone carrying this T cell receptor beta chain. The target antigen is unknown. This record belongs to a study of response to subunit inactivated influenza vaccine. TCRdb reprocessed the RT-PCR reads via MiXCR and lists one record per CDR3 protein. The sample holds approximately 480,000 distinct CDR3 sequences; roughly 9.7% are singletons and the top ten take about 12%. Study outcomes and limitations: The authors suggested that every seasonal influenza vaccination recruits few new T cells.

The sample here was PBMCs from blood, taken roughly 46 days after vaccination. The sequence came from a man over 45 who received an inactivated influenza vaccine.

CDR3 in DNA: TGTGCCAGCAGCTTATTCCTAGCGGAAGAGACCCAGTACTTC. This codes for CASSLFLAEETQYF. This chain links TRBV7-2 with TRBJ2-5; TRBD2 aligns across 7 bases. This CDR3 spans 14 amino acids. CDR1 SGHTA and CDR2 FQGNSA come from the germline V gene. J was trimmed by 3 bases and V by 2 bases; bases with no gene match: 3. Based on the CDR3 plus reference TRBV7-2 and TRBJ2-5, the full variable domain is GAGVSQSPSNKVTEKGKDVELRCDPISGHTALYWYRQSLGQGLEFLIYFQGNSAPDKSGLPSDRFSAERTGGSVSTLTIQRTQQEDSAVYLCASSLFLAEETQYFGPGTRLLVL.